These 17 T cell receptor beta chains were all obtained from the same sample, sequenced in a study of blood T cell repertoires in COVID-19. This table comes from immunoSEQ multiplex PCR, and its TCRdb copy is limited to in-frame clones, with some not included. The sample holds about 140,000 clones, about 86% seen once. Sequenced input: peripheral blood. These receptors were collected from a woman aged 55-70 years with acute or convalescent COVID-19.

This clone was seen only once. This chain links TRBV28 with TRBJ1-2; maybe TRBD1 (6 bases). The germline CDR1 and CDR2 sequences are MDHEN and SYDVKM. The CDR3 consists of 15 residues. V shed 8 bases and J shed 5 bases, with 21 bases lying between them. DNA for the CDR3: TGTGCCAGCTCCTCCCACAGGGCCTCGGGGTATGGCTACACCTTC. Translating gives CASSSHRASGYGYTF.

The table lists this clone with a count of one. This chain's CDR3 is CASSQGARGNTIYF. CDR3 sequence (DNA): TGTGCCAGCAGCCAGGGGGCGCGGGGAAACACCATATATTTT. The gene calls are TRBV6-6 and TRBJ1-3, with 8 bases aligning to TRBD1. With 6 bases clipped from V and 4 bases from J, the junction kept 5 bases outside the gene matches. CDR1 and CDR2 from the germline V gene are MNHNY and SVGAGI (reference sequence). The CDR3 sequence is 14 residues long.

J is TRBJ2-7 and V is TRBV19; D is possibly TRBD1 (5 bases). With 5 bases removed from V and 4 bases from J, the gap between germline ends came to 9 bases. Germline CDR1 is LNHDA and CDR2 is SQIVND (reference sequence). The CDR3 is 12 amino acids. CDR3 DNA: TGTGCCAGTAGTCAAGGACATTACGAGCAGTACTTC. It specifies CASSQGHYEQYF.

The chain has TRBV10-1 and TRBJ2-1; 9 nucleotides align to TRBD2. Germline CDR1 WNHNN, CDR2 SYGVQD (reference sequence). V was pared by 4 bases and J by 9 bases, with 10 bases of the junction left unmatched. The CDR3 contains 15 residues. The CDR3 DNA is TGCGCCAGCAGTGGTACCAGCGGGAGGAGAAGTGAGCAGTTCTTC. Translation gives CASSGTSGRRSEQFF.

The CDR3 region is CASSVTGDEQFF. DNA for the CDR3: TGTGCCAGCAGTGTAACAGGGGATGAGCAGTTCTTC. The chain links TRBV28 to TRBJ2-1; 7 bases align to TRBD1. The germline gives CDR1 MDHEN, CDR2 SYDVKM. The CDR3 runs to 12 residues. Trimming at V came to 5 bases and at J to 8 bases, leaving 3 bases not matched to a gene.

The chain employs TRBV2 and TRBJ1-5; D remains ambiguous. Deletions cut 6 bases from V and 0 bases from J, with 6 bases between. The length of the CDR3 is 13 residues. Germline CDR1 SNHLY, CDR2 FYNNEI. CDR3: CASSFYSNQPQHF. For the CDR3, the DNA is TGTGCCAGCAGCTTTTATAGCAATCAGCCCCAGCATTTT.

V and J are TRBV11-2 and TRBJ1-2, with a weak D call TRBD1 (5 bases). The CDR3 has 13 amino acids. The V gene lost 1 base and the J gene lost 8 bases, with 11 bases spanning the gap. CDR1 SGHAT and CDR2 FQNNGV come from the germline V gene. The CDR3 loop is CASSLVLTEGYTF. DNA of the CDR3: TGTGCCAGCAGCTTAGTCTTGACAGAAGGCTACACCTTC.

V usage is TRBV10-2 and J usage is TRBJ2-3, with 8 positions matching TRBD1. The CDR3 length is 17 residues. Germline V gives CDR1 WSHSY, CDR2 SAAADI. V gave up 3 bases and J gave up 0 bases; unmatched junction bases: 8. The CDR3 loop reads CASSDGWRTGSTDTQYF. CDR3 DNA: TGCGCCAGCAGTGACGGATGGAGGACAGGGAGCACAGATACGCAGTATTTT.

CDR3 protein: CASSRGGTNYGYTF. CDR3 DNA sequence: TGTGCCAGCAGCCGAGGGGGCACCAACTATGGCTACACCTTC. The chain carries TRBV3-1 (or the pseudogene TRBV3-2) and TRBJ1-2; 7 positions match TRBD1. CDR1 is LGHDT, CDR2 YNNKEL, per germline (reference sequence). The CDR3 is 14 residues long. V trimming: 4 bases; J trimming: 2 bases; junction bases outside the gene matches: 4.

The rearrangement joins TRBV9 to TRBJ2-2; D uncertain. V shed 5 bases and J shed 6 bases, with 11 bases lying between them. This CDR3 region has 13 residues. Looked up from germline, CDR1 is SGDLS and CDR2 is YYNGEE. The DNA for the CDR3 is TGTGCCAGCAGAACTGCTATCTCCGGGGAGCTGTTTTTT. It encodes CASRTAISGELFF.

This sequence joins TRBV27 and TRBJ2-7; a possible D gene is TRBD2 (5 bases). CDR3 length: 16 residues. Germline V gene data show CDR1 as MNHEY and CDR2 as SMNVEV (reference sequence). Between the trimmed V and J ends, which lost 2 bases and 3 bases, there was a span of 17 bases. The CDR3 spells CASSLGWKTGNYEQYF. For the CDR3, the DNA is TGTGCCAGCAGTTTAGGGTGGAAAACGGGGAACTACGAGCAGTACTTC.

The chain joins TRBV15 to TRBJ1-2; 7 nucleotides agree with TRBD1. J was trimmed by 4 bases and V by 3 bases; bases with no gene match: 2. Germline assignment: CDR1 LNHNV and CDR2 YYDKDF (reference sequence). The CDR3 is 13 amino acids. Here the CDR3 reads CATSSQGVYGYTF. The CDR3 nucleotides are TGTGCCACCAGCAGTCAGGGGGTCTATGGCTACACCTTC.

This clone has only a few counts. The genes are TRBV5-1 and TRBJ1-1; D is unresolved. This CDR3 comprises 14 residues. Germline V gene data show CDR1 as SGHRS and CDR2 as YFSETQ. V was clipped by 0 bases and J by 0 bases, with 6 bases between them. CDR3 sequence: CASSLASVNTEAFF. The CDR3 DNA reads as TGCGCCAGCAGCTTGGCCTCGGTGAACACTGAAGCTTTCTTT.

This sequence joins TRBV6-5 and TRBJ2-7; 7 bases map to TRBD1. Germline CDR1 and CDR2: MNHEY and SVGAGI. J was trimmed by 3 bases and V by 2 bases; bases with no gene match: 1. This CDR3 has 13 residues. The CDR3, as DNA: TGTGCCAGCAGTTACCGGGACAGCTACGAGCAGTACTTC. This encodes CASSYRDSYEQYF.

This chain links TRBV4-2 with TRBJ1-5, with 7 bases fitting TRBD1. The CDR3 is made up of 17 amino acids. The trim removed 1 base at V and 4 bases at J, leaving 10 bases unmatched. Germline V gives CDR1 LGHNA, CDR2 YNFKEQ. The CDR3 sequence is CASSQGVYGTVNQPQHF. Written as DNA, the CDR3 is TGTGCCAGCAGCCAAGGGGTTTATGGGACAGTAAATCAGCCCCAGCATTTT.

In DNA form, the CDR3 reads TGTGCCAGCAGCGCCGCGACAGATTATAATTCACCCCTCCACTTT. This encodes CASSAATDYNSPLHF. This chain connects TRBV9 to TRBJ1-6; D may be TRBD1 (5 bases). The germline CDR1 and CDR2 sequences are SGDLS and YYNGEE. Between the trimmed V and J ends, which lost 3 bases and 4 bases, there was a span of 11 bases. The CDR3 loop spans 15 amino acids.

This chain uses TRBV4-3 with TRBJ2-3, with 7 bases fitting TRBD1. Germline V gene data show CDR1 as LGHNA and CDR2 as YSLEER. The V and J ends lost 1 base and 5 bases, in that order; junction bases with no gene match: 6. The CDR3 has 15 amino acids. CDR3 nucleotides: TGCGCCAGCAGCCAAGGACAGGGCCGTGGAGATACGCAGTATTTT. Its translation is CASSQGQGRGDTQYF.